This TCR beta chain was identified during a study of cytomegalovirus exposure and HLA in healthy donors. Trimming left V 1 base short and J 2 bases short, with 12 bases between. Germline CDR1 is MDHEN and CDR2 is SYDVKM. CDR3 size: 15 residues. Findings of the study overall: Fewer N-insertions (relative to the approximately 700-donor mean) were reportedly seen in an Asian-associated ancestry cluster in a later analysis.

60 Vbeta and 13 Jbeta primers were used in PCR. Method: immunoSEQ multiplex PCR; TCRdb's copy keeps in-frame clones and lacks some. This sample has 150,000 to 180,000 clones, with about 84% found just once. This clone was observed once. What it binds is not known. The receptor was isolated from a middle-aged woman in good health and CMV-seropositive. The source material was PBMCs. The chain recombines TRBV28 with TRBJ2-7; tentative D call: TRBD2 (7 bases). The CDR3 region has the DNA TGTGCCAGCAGTTTATCCGGGGGGCCAGCCTACGAGCAGTACTTC. Amino acids: CASSLSGGPAYEQYF.